Following are 8 T cell receptor beta chains from one sample sequenced in a study of cytomegalovirus exposure and HLA in healthy donors. In the PCR, 60 Vbeta and 13 Jbeta primers were used. Produced via immunoSEQ multiplex PCR; TCRdb's table is partial and in-frame only. Of around 140,000 clones in the sample, around nine tenths were seen once. Sequencing input: PBMCs. Every receptor here comes from a woman between 25 and 40 years old in good health and CMV-seronegative.

The CDR3: CATSRDLGTRYNEQFF. The CDR3 bases are TGTGCCACCAGCAGAGACCTCGGGACTAGGTACAATGAGCAGTTCTTC. The J gene is TRBJ2-1, the V gene TRBV15; TRBD2 matches 8 bases. Trimming cost V 0 bases and J 4 bases; bases outside gene matches: 5. CDR3 length equals 16 residues. Looked up from germline, CDR1 is LNHNV and CDR2 is YYDKDF (reference sequence).

This clone appeared a few times. The genes are TRBV4-1 and TRBJ2-4, with D maybe TRBD2 (5 bases). The CDR3 consists of 12 residues. With 2 bases removed from V and 9 bases from J, the gap between germline ends came to 8 bases. Per the germline V gene, CDR1 is MGHRA and CDR2 is YSYEKL. The CDR3 spells CASSQPEGIQYF. The CDR3 DNA sequence: TGCGCCAGCAGCCAACCTGAGGGCATTCAGTACTTC.

The CDR3 is CASTATQGEHQPQHF. Written as DNA, the CDR3 is TGTGCCAGTACCGCCACCCAGGGTGAGCACCAGCCCCAGCATTTT. V gene TRBV19 combines with J gene TRBJ1-5, with D perhaps matching TRBD1 (5 bases). Germline values: CDR1 LNHDA, CDR2 SQIVND (reference sequence). V shed 7 bases and J shed 7 bases, with 20 bases lying between them. The CDR3 loop spans 15 amino acids.

The chain combines TRBV30 with TRBJ2-7; D is undetermined. There are 15 residues in the CDR3. The V end lost 0 bases, the J end lost 5 bases, and 17 bases lay between the germline ends. Germline CDR1 and CDR2: GTSNPN and SVGIG (reference sequence). The CDR3 spells CAWSVPQRRNHEQYF. The CDR3 region has the DNA TGTGCCTGGAGTGTACCTCAGCGCCGGAACCACGAGCAGTACTTC.

This sequence joins TRBV29-1 and TRBJ1-1; 7 positions match TRBD1. V lost 5 bases and J lost 0; bases outside the gene matches: 3. The CDR3 consists of 13 residues. Germline lookup yields CDR1 SQVTM and CDR2 ANQGSEA. The CDR3 DNA sequence: TGCAGCGTTCACAGGGGTATGAACACTGAAGCTTTCTTT. Protein sequence: CSVHRGMNTEAFF. The whole variable domain, remainder taken from reference TRBV29-1 and TRBJ1-1, is SAVISQKPSRDICQRGTSLTIQCQVDSQVTMMFWYRQQPGQSLTLIATANQGSEATYESGFVIDKFPISRPNLTFSTLTVSNMSPEDSSIYLCSVHRGMNTEAFFGQGTRLTVV.

V gene TRBV5-4 combines with J gene TRBJ2-5, with 9 bases aligning to TRBD2. Germline values: CDR1 SGHNT, CDR2 YYREEE (reference sequence). V gave up 4 bases and J gave up 2 bases; unmatched junction bases: 15. CDR3 length: 18 residues. The CDR3 DNA reads TGTGCCAGCAGCCCACGTGAGCTGAGCGGGAGGTATCAAGAGACCCAGTACTTC. This sequence encodes CASSPRELSGRYQETQYF.

The chain recombines TRBV6-5 with TRBJ2-4; D remains unclear. The CDR3 has 14 residues. CDR1 MNHEY and CDR2 SVGAGI come from the germline V gene. Trimming left V 6 bases short and J 1 base short, with 10 bases between. The CDR3 is CASRSRGAKNIQYF. The CDR3 DNA follows: TGTGCCAGCAGGTCCCGAGGTGCCAAAAACATTCAGTACTTC.

This rearrangement joins TRBV21-1 to TRBJ1-4; TRBD1 is taken as the D call from the table, unchecked against the DNA. TRBV21-1 is reported as a pseudogene. The CDR3 loop spans 17 amino acids. The CDR3 DNA reads TGTGCCAGCAGCCCTCCGGGACACACCGCAACTAATGAAAAACTGTTTTTT. Amino acid sequence: CASSPPGHTATNEKLFF.